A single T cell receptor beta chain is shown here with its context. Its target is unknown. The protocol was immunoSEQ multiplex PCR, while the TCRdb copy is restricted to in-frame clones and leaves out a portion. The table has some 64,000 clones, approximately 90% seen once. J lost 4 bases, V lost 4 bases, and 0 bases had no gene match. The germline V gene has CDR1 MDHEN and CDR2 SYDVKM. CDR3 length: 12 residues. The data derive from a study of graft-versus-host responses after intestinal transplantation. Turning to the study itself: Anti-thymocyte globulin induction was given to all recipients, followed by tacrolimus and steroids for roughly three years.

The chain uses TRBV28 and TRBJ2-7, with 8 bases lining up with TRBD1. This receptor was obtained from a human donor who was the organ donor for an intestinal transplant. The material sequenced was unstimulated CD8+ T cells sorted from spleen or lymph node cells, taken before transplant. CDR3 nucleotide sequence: TGTGCCAGCAGTTGGACAGGGTACGAGCAGTACTTC. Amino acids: CASSWTGYEQYF.